These T cell receptor beta chains were read from a single sample in a study of cytomegalovirus exposure and HLA in healthy donors. Repertoires were generated with immunoSEQ multiplex PCR, while TCRdb's copy carries only in-frame clones and drops some. The repertoire table contains about 50,000 clones. The material sequenced was PBMCs. The receptors were gathered from a woman aged 18-29 years in good health and CMV-seronegative. The CDR3 runs from the conserved cysteine through the conserved F or W. The D gene is left open where the match is weak.

d_gene,j_gene,v_gene,CDR3nt,CDR3aa
-,TRBJ1-2,TRBV5-1,TGCGCCAGCAGGCCCTTGCAGGGTGGACATGGCTACACCTTC,CASRPLQGGHGYTF
TRBD2,TRBJ2-7,TRBV13,TGTGCCAGCAGCTTATCTTCTAGCGGGAGTGGATCCTACGAGCAGTACTTC,CASSLSSSGSGSYEQYF
-,TRBJ2-2,TRBV18,TGTGCCAGCTCTCTGCGGGACGGAGCGAACACCGGGGAGCTGTTTTTT,CASSLRDGANTGELFF
TRBD2,TRBJ2-1,TRBV5-1,TGCGCCAGCAGCTTGGCTGCGGGAGAGTACTACAATGAGCAGTTCTTC,CASSLAAGEYYNEQFF
TRBD1,TRBJ2-7,TRBV29-1,TGCAGCGTTGAGGGACAGGGGGCCCACGAGCAGTACTTC,CSVEGQGAHEQYF
-,TRBJ1-2,TRBV2,TGTGCCAGCACCCCTGGAGGATTTCTCAACTATGGCTACACCTTC,CASTPGGFLNYGYTF
-,TRBJ2-2,TRBV19,TGTGCCAGTAGTATAGACGCCGGGGAGCTGTTTTTT,CASSIDAGELFF
-,TRBJ2-5,TRBV28,TGTGCCAGCACTGAGGGAACCAGAGAGACCCAGTACTTC,CASTEGTRETQYF
TRBD1,TRBJ1-1,TRBV4-1,TGCGCCAGCAGCCGGACAGGGTTTGCAGCTGAAGCTTTCTTT,CASSRTGFAAEAFF
-,TRBJ1-2,TRBV2,TGTGCCAGCAGTTCCCTACTCCGTGGGGCGAGCGGCTACACCTTC,CASSSLLRGASGYTF
TRBD2,TRBJ2-5,TRBV19,TGTGCCAGTAGTCATCCGGCGGGGGTTTCCCAAGAGACCCAGTACTTC,CASSHPAGVSQETQYF
-,TRBJ1-1,TRBV4-2,TGTGCCAGCAGCCAAGTCCAGGCTGACACTGAAGCTTTCTTT,CASSQVQADTEAFF
-,TRBJ1-1,TRBV5-1,TGCGCCAGCAGCTTGGACAGAGCGAACACTGAAGCTTTCTTT,CASSLDRANTEAFF
-,TRBJ2-3,TRBV10-3,TGTGCCATCAGTGAGGGCCTCAGGGGAAAGGGCACAGATACGCAGTATTTT,CAISEGLRGKGTDTQYF
TRBD1,TRBJ2-7,TRBV19,TGTGCCAGTAGTGTCGGACAGGGGGCCTACGAGCAGTACTTC,CASSVGQGAYEQYF
-,TRBJ1-1,TRBV7-9,TGTGCCAGCACCCGGACAGCTGAAGCTTTCTTT,CASTRTAEAFF
-,TRBJ2-5,TRBV25-1,TGTGCCAGCAGTGAAACAAACAGGGGAGGCGAGACCCAGTACTTC,CASSETNRGGETQYF
TRBD2,TRBJ2-2,TRBV11-3,TGTGCCAGTATGATGGGACTAGCGTACACCGGGGAGCTGTTTTTT,CASMMGLAYTGELFF
-,TRBJ2-7,TRBV5-1,TGCGCCAGCAGCGTAGATATGGACAGTTCCTACGAGCAGTACTTC,CASSVDMDSSYEQYF
-,TRBJ2-7,TRBV30,TGTGCCTGGAAGGAGGGGGCGTACCTTCGCTACGAGCAGTACTTC,CAWKEGAYLRYEQYF
-,TRBJ1-2,TRBV18,TGTGCCAGCTCACCAGGGCAGGGTGAAGGCTACACCTTC,CASSPGQGEGYTF
-,TRBJ1-6,TRBV6-4,TGTGCCAGCAGTGTCGACCGGGGAGATAATTCACCCCTCCACTTT,CASSVDRGDNSPLHF
-,TRBJ1-6,TRBV5-1,TGCGCCAGCAGCTTGTTCGAGACAGATAATTCACCCCTACACTTT,CASSLFETDNSPLHF
TRBD2,TRBJ2-5,TRBV7-2,TGTGCCAGCAGCTCCCAGCGGGGGTCAGGGGAGACCCAGTACTTC,CASSSQRGSGETQYF
TRBD2,TRBJ2-7,TRBV15,TGTGCCACCAGCAGAGATCGACTAGCGGTCTACGAGCAGTACTTC,CATSRDRLAVYEQYF
TRBD2,TRBJ2-5,TRBV5-1,TGCGCCAGCAGCTTGGCGCCGGGACGTAGCGGGGAGACCCAGTACTTC,CASSLAPGRSGETQYF